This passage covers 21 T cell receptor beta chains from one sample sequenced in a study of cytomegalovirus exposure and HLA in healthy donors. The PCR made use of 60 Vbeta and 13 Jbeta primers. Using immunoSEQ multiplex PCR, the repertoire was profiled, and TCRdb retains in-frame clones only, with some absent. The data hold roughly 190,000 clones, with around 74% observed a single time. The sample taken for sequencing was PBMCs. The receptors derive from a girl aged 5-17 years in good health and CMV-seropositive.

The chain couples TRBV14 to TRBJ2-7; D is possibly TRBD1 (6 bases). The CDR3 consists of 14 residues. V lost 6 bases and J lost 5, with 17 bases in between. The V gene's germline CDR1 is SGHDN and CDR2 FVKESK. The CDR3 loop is CASSLSGVWDEQYF. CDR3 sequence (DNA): TGTGCCAGCAGTTTGTCAGGGGTATGGGACGAGCAGTACTTC.

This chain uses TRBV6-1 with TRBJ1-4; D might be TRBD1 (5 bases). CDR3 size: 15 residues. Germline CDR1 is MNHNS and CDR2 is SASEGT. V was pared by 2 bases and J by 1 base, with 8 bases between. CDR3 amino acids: CASSEYQGTNEKLFF. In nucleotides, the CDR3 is TGTGCCAGCAGTGAATATCAGGGAACTAATGAAAAACTGTTTTTT.

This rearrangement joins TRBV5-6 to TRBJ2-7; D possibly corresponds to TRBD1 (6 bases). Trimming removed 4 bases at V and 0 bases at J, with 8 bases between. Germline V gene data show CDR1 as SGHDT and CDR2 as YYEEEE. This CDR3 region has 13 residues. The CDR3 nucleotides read TGTGCCAGCAGCACGGACAGCTCCTACGAGCAGTACTTC. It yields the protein CASSTDSSYEQYF.

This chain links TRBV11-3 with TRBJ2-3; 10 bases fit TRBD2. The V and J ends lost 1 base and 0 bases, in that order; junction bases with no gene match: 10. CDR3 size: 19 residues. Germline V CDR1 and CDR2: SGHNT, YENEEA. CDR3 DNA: TGTGCCAGCAGCTTAGGCCTAGCGGGGGACCCTCTTAGCACAGATACGCAGTATTTT. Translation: CASSLGLAGDPLSTDTQYF.

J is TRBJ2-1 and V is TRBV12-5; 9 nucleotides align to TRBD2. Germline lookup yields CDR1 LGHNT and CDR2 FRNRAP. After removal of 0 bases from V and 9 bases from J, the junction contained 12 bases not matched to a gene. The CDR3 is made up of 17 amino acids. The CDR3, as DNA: TGTGCTAGTGGTTTGGTAAGGGATGCGGGGGGGCAGATTGAGCAGTTCTTC. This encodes CASGLVRDAGGQIEQFF.

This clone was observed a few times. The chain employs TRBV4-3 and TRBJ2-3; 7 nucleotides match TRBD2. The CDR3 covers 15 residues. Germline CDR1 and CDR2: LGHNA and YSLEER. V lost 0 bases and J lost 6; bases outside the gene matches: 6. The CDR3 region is CASSQESAGEDTQYF. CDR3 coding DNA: TGCGCCAGCAGCCAAGAATCGGCGGGGGAGGATACGCAGTATTTT.

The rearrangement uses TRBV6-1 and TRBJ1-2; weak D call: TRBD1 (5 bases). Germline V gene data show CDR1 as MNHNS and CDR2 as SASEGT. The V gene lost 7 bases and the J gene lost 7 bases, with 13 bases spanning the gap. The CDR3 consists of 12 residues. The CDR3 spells CASTPQGVGYTF. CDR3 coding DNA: TGTGCCAGCACCCCCCAGGGTGTTGGCTACACCTTC.

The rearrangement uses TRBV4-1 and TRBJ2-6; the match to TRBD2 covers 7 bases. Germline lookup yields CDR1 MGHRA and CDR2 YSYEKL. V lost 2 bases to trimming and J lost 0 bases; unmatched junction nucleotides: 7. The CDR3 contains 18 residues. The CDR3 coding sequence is TGCGCCAGCAGCCAAAGGGAGGGGCAGTCCTCTGGGGCCAACGTCCTGACTTTC. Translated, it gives CASSQREGQSSGANVLTF.

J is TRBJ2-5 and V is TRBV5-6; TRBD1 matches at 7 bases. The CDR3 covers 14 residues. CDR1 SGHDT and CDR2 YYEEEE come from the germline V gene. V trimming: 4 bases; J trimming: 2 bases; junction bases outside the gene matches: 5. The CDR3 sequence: CASSRDRGQETQYF. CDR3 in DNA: TGTGCCAGCAGCCGGGACAGAGGACAAGAGACCCAGTACTTC.

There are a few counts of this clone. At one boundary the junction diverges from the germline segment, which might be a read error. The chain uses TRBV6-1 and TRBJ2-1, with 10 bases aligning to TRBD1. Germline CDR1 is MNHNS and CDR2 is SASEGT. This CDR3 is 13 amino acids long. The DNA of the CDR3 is TGTGCCAGCAGTGAAGAGAGGACAGGGGGTCGGCTCTTC. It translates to CASSEERTGGRLF.

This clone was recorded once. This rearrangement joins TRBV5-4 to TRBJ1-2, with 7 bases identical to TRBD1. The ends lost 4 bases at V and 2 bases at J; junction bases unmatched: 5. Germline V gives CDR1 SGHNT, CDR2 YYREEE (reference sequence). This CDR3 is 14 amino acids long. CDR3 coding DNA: TGTGCCAGCAGCGCCTCACAGGGGAACTATGGCTACACCTTC. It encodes CASSASQGNYGYTF.

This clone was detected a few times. CDR3 DNA sequence: TGTGCCAGCAGCCCACTGGGGGGTGAGGAGACCCAGTACTTC. Protein product: CASSPLGGEETQYF. The chain has TRBV9 and TRBJ2-5; tentatively, D is TRBD2 (6 bases). The germline gives CDR1 SGDLS, CDR2 YYNGEE. This CDR3 is 14 amino acids long. The germline V and J ends were trimmed by 4 bases and 5 bases, with 15 bases remaining between them. The variable domain in full, completed from reference TRBV9 and TRBJ2-5, reads DSGVTQTPKHLITATGQRVTLRCSPRSGDLSVYWYQQSLDQGLQFLIQYYNGEERAKGNILERFSAQQFPDLHSELNLSSLELGDSALYFCASSPLGGEETQYFGPGTRLLVL.

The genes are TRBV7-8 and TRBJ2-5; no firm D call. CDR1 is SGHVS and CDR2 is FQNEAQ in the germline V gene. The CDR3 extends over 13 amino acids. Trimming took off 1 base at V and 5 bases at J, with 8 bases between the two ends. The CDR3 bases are TGTGCCAGCAGCTTAGTCGTTAGCGAGACCCAGTACTTC. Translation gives CASSLVVSETQYF.

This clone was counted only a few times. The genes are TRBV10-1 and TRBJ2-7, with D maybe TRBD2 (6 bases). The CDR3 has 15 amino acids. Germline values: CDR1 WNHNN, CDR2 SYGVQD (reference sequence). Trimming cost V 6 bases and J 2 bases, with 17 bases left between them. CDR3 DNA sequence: TGCGCCAGCAGCCGGTTGGGCGGGGTGCCCTACGAGCAGTACTTC. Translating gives CASSRLGGVPYEQYF.

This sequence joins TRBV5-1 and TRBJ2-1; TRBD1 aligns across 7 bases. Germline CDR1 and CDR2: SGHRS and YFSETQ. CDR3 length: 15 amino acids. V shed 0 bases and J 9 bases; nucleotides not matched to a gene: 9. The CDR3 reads CASSLAKGGLGEQFF. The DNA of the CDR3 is TGCGCCAGCAGCTTGGCCAAAGGGGGCCTAGGTGAGCAGTTCTTC.

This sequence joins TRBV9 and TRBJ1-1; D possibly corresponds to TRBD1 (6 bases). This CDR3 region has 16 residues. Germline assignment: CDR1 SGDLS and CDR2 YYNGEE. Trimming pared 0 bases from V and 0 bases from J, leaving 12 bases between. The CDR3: CASSVGTGDMNTEAFF. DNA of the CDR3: TGTGCCAGCAGCGTAGGGACCGGGGACATGAACACTGAAGCTTTCTTT.

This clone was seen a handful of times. The CDR3 protein is CASSPGGTEAFF. DNA of the CDR3: TGTGCCAGCAGCCCCGGTGGCACTGAAGCTTTCTTT. The J gene is TRBJ1-1, the V gene TRBV11-2; D gene uncertain. The CDR3 has 12 residues. Trimming stripped 5 bases from V and 4 bases from J, with 8 bases between. The germline V gene encodes CDR1 SGHAT and CDR2 FQNNGV.

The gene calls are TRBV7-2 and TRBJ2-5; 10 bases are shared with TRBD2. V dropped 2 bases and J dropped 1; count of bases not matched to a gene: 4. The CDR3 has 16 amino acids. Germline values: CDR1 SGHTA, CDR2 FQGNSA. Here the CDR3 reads CASSLRLAGAQETQYF. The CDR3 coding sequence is TGTGCCAGCAGCTTAAGGCTAGCGGGGGCCCAAGAGACCCAGTACTTC.

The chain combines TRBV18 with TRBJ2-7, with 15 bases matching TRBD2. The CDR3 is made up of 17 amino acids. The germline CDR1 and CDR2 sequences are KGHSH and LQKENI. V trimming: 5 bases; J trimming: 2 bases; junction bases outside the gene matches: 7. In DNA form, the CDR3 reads TGTGCCAGCTCAGGAGGGACTAGCGGGGGGAACACCTACGAGCAGTACTTC. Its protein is CASSGGTSGGNTYEQYF.

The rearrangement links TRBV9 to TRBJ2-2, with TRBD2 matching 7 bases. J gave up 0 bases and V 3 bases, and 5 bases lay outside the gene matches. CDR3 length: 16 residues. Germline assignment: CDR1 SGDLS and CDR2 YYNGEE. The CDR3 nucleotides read TGTGCCAGCAGCGAATTACTAGCGACGAACACCGGGGAGCTGTTTTTT. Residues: CASSELLATNTGELFF.

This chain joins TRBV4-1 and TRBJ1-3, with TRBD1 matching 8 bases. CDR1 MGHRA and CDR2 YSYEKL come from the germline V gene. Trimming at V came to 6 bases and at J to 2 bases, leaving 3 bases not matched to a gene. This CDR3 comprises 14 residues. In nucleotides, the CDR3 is TGCGCCAGCAGGGCAGGGGGCACTGGAAACACCATATATTTT. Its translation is CASRAGGTGNTIYF.